The 21 T cell receptor beta chains listed next were all sequenced from one sample in a study of T cells in Graves' hyperthyroidism and ophthalmopathy. Using RNA transcripts as the source, TCR beta CDR3 regions were amplified. HTBI primers were used for first-round RT-PCR of the TCR CDR3. MiXCR, run by TCRdb on the multiplex PCR reads, gives a single entry per CDR3 protein. The sample comprises 300,000 to 450,000 distinct CDR3 sequences, 15% to 20% of which are singletons, and 35% to 45% rests with the top ten. Sequences were obtained from blood. The receptors derive from a man between 18 and 29 years old with Graves' ophthalmopathy.

This clonotype has more than one count but fewer than ten. V gene TRBV19 combines with J gene TRBJ1-4, with a tentative D call TRBD1 (5 bases). This CDR3 region has 13 residues. Trimming pared 8 bases from V and 6 bases from J, leaving 13 bases between. Germline-derived CDR1 and CDR2 are LNHDA and SQIVND (reference sequence). The chain's CDR3 is CASQRKGDEKLFF. The CDR3 bases are TGTGCCAGTCAGAGAAAAGGGGATGAAAAACTGTTTTTT.

The sample holds a few counts of this clonotype. The chain couples TRBV5-4 to TRBJ2-6, with D possibly TRBD1 on 5 matching bases. Germline-derived CDR1 and CDR2 are SGHNT and YYREEE (reference sequence). The CDR3 is 16 residues long. V was trimmed by 4 bases and J by 2 bases, leaving 13 bases between them. The CDR3 sequence: CASSPQWGPGANVLTF. The CDR3 bases are TGTGCCAGCAGCCCTCAGTGGGGCCCTGGGGCCAACGTCCTGACTTTC.

As regards this clonotype: A read error is possible here, since a much larger clone lies one base away. The chain uses TRBV18 and TRBJ1-1; 8 nucleotides align to TRBD1. V was clipped by 6 bases and J by 5 bases; unmatched bases: 8. The CDR3 spans 14 residues. Per germline, CDR1 KGHSH and CDR2 LQKENI. Written as DNA, the CDR3 is TGTGCCAGCTCCAAGGACAGGGCAAGGACTGAAGCTTTCTTT. Its translation: CASSKDRARTEAFF.

This clonotype has just a few counts. The chain has TRBV29-1 and TRBJ1-2; 7 nucleotides match TRBD1. There are 12 residues in the CDR3. Trimming at V came to 4 bases and at J to 2 bases, leaving 1 base not matched to a gene. CDR1 is SQVTM, CDR2 ANQGSEA, per germline. The chain's CDR3 is CSVAQGNYGYTF. The CDR3 DNA reads as TGCAGCGTTGCACAGGGGAACTATGGCTACACCTTC.

The rearrangement links TRBV12-3 or TRBV12-4 to TRBJ2-4; tentative D call: TRBD2 (6 bases). The CDR3 covers 13 residues. Trimming removed 5 bases from V and 9 bases from J, with 14 bases in between. The CDR3 region is CASSPSGLGIQYF. CDR3 nucleotides: TGTGCCAGCAGTCCGTCGGGACTTGGCATTCAGTACTTC.

This clonotype was detected many times. The chain recombines TRBV19 with TRBJ1-1; TRBD1 aligns across 8 bases. The germline V gene encodes CDR1 LNHDA and CDR2 SQIVND (reference sequence). J gave up 1 base and V 6 bases, and 10 bases lay outside the gene matches. CDR3 length: 16 amino acids. CDR3 DNA: TGTGCCAGTAGAAAGGGACAGGCGGCGGGGAACACTGAAGCTTTCTTT. Translation: CASRKGQAAGNTEAFF.

This clonotype was found many times. The chain couples TRBV24-1 to TRBJ2-3, with 10 bases matching TRBD2. The J segment lost 0 bases and the V segment lost 5 bases, leaving 10 bases of the junction unmatched. This CDR3 contains 18 residues. CDR1 and CDR2 from the germline V gene are KGHDR and SFDVKD. CDR3 sequence reads: CATSGLAGARTSTDTQYF. DNA of the CDR3: TGTGCCACCAGTGGGCTAGCGGGGGCCCGAACTAGCACAGATACGCAGTATTTT.

This clonotype has more than one count but fewer than ten. The chain carries TRBV4-1 and TRBJ2-1; 11 bases align to TRBD2. V trimming: 4 bases; J trimming: 6 bases; junction bases outside the gene matches: 11. The CDR3 loop spans 17 amino acids. Germline V CDR1 and CDR2: MGHRA, YSYEKL. In nucleotides, the CDR3 is TGCGCCAGCAGCCGCCTGATAGCGGGGGGGCAGGCCAATGAGCAGTTCTTC. Its protein is CASSRLIAGGQANEQFF.

Ten or more counts support this clonotype. This chain links TRBV7-9 with TRBJ2-7; D is perhaps TRBD1 (5 bases). V lost 7 bases and J lost 1, with 11 bases in between. The CDR3 loop spans 13 amino acids. Germline loops: CDR1 SEHNR, CDR2 FQNEAQ (reference sequence). CDR3 in amino acids: CASNQGSSYEQYF. CDR3 nucleotides: TGTGCCAGCAACCAGGGCAGTTCCTACGAGCAGTACTTC.

This clonotype was observed many times. V and J are TRBV12-3 or TRBV12-4 and TRBJ2-7; 7 bases agree with TRBD1. The CDR3 has 12 amino acids. The V segment lost 6 bases and the J segment 7 bases; nucleotides outside the gene matches: 6. CDR3 loop: CASSLQGIEQYF. CDR3 nucleotide sequence: TGTGCCAGCAGCCTACAGGGGATAGAGCAGTACTTC.

The sample holds many counts of this clonotype. A much larger clone sits a single nucleotide away, making a read error possible. This chain joins TRBV12-3 or TRBV12-4 and TRBJ1-1, with 8 positions matching TRBD1. CDR3 length: 14 residues. Trimming cost V 6 bases and J 0 bases; bases outside gene matches: 3. The CDR3 is CASRPQGVNTEAFF. The DNA of the CDR3 is TGTGCCAGCAGACCACAGGGGGTGAACACTGAAGCTTTCTTT.

Comments on this clonotype: This sequence may be a read error, since a much larger clone differs from it by one base. The DNA for the CDR3 is TGTGCCAGCAGCGTACCAACGGGGGCCTCCTACAATGAGCAGTCCTTC. This gives the protein CASSVPTGASYNEQSF. The V and J genes are TRBV9 and TRBJ2-1; D tentatively fits TRBD1 or TRBD2 (6 bases each). Germline CDR1 SGDLS, CDR2 YYNGEE. There are 16 residues in the CDR3.

The chain combines TRBV7-3 with TRBJ1-4; possible D gene TRBD1, 5 bases. The V and J ends lost 2 bases and 3 bases respectively, with 19 bases between them. There are 18 residues in the CDR3. Germline loops: CDR1 SGHTA, CDR2 FQGTGA. The CDR3 sequence: CASSLVPGGGDANEKLFF. The CDR3 DNA reads as TGTGCCAGCAGCTTAGTTCCGGGTGGAGGGGACGCTAATGAAAAACTGTTTTTT.

This clonotype has at least ten counts. The chain combines TRBV11-2 with TRBJ2-7; 7 positions match TRBD1. The CDR3 loop spans 13 amino acids. V dropped 4 bases and J dropped 2; count of bases not matched to a gene: 2. Germline CDR1 is SGHAT and CDR2 is FQNNGV. This CDR3 reads CASSYTGAYEQYF. The CDR3 DNA sequence: TGTGCCAGCAGCTATACAGGGGCCTACGAGCAGTACTTC.

There are a few counts of this clonotype. J is TRBJ2-2 and V is TRBV12-3 or TRBV12-4, with TRBD1 as a possible D gene (6 bases). V was shortened by 6 bases and J by 1 base, with 15 bases between the two germline ends. This CDR3 spans 16 amino acids. The CDR3 is CASSPQGLLNTGELFF. CDR3 bases: TGTGCCAGCAGCCCCCAGGGGTTGTTGAACACCGGGGAGCTGTTTTTT.

This sequence joins TRBV3-1 and TRBJ1-6; perhaps TRBD1 as D (5 bases). Germline-derived CDR1 and CDR2 are LGHDT and YNNKEL (reference sequence). V lost 2 bases, J lost 7 bases, and 24 bases lay in between. This CDR3 contains 19 residues. The CDR3 spells CASSQLFWAPEQANSPLHF. In DNA, the CDR3 is TGTGCCAGCAGCCAATTATTTTGGGCCCCGGAACAGGCCAATTCACCCCTCCACTTT.

At least ten counts were recorded for this clonotype. The chain carries TRBV6-1 and TRBJ1-5; D gene unclear. The CDR3 consists of 14 residues. In germline, CDR1 is MNHNS, CDR2 SASEGT. V dropped 7 bases and J dropped 7 bases, with 17 bases sitting between them. The chain's CDR3 is CASTSAGEGQPQHF. In DNA form, the CDR3 reads TGTGCCAGCACCTCCGCCGGGGAGGGCCAGCCCCAGCATTTT.

This clonotype was seen ten or more times. This chain uses TRBV2 with TRBJ1-4; TRBD1 aligns across 9 bases. Germline CDR1 is SNHLY and CDR2 is FYNNEI. The CDR3 is 16 residues long. The trim removed 7 bases at V and 7 bases at J, leaving 13 bases unmatched. The CDR3 spells CASKDPPGQGGEKLFF. For the CDR3, the DNA is TGTGCCAGCAAGGATCCCCCGGGACAGGGAGGTGAAAAACTGTTTTTT.

This chain joins TRBV19 and TRBJ1-5; unclear D gene. Trimming stripped 4 bases from V and 3 bases from J, with 4 bases between. CDR1 is LNHDA and CDR2 is SQIVND in the germline V gene (reference sequence). The CDR3 sequence is 12 residues long. The CDR3 coding sequence is TGTGCCAGTAGTACCTTCAATCAGCCCCAGCATTTT. Residues: CASSTFNQPQHF.

This clonotype has at least ten counts. J is TRBJ2-3 and V is TRBV6-6, with TRBD2 identical over 15 bases. The trim removed 2 bases at V and 4 bases at J, leaving 7 bases unmatched. CDR1 and CDR2 (germline): MNHNY, SVGAGI (reference sequence). The CDR3 loop spans 18 amino acids. The CDR3 spells CASSYRGTSGGPADTQYF. DNA of the CDR3: TGTGCCAGCAGTTACCGCGGGACTAGCGGGGGGCCCGCAGATACGCAGTATTTT.

The rearrangement joins TRBV27 to TRBJ1-4, with D possibly matching TRBD1 (5 bases). The CDR3 is 14 amino acids. Per germline, CDR1 MNHEY and CDR2 SMNVEV (reference sequence). Trimming shortened V by 3 bases and J by 2 bases, and 7 bases separated the two germline ends. The CDR3 loop is CASSFSGTNEKLFF. The CDR3 nucleotides read TGTGCCAGCAGTTTCTCAGGGACTAATGAAAAACTGTTTTTT.